Included here is one T cell receptor beta chain sequence, with context. Its antigen is still unknown. TCR beta CDR3 regions were amplified from RNA transcripts. RT-PCR in the first round used HTBI primers; a second-round multiplex PCR followed. TCRdb reanalysed the multiplex PCR reads using MiXCR and keeps one entry per CDR3 protein. The sample consists of about 600,000 distinct CDR3 sequences, less than 40% of them appearing once. The data were taken from a study of Graves' ophthalmopathy and Graves' hyperthyroidism. Study background: No progression to ophthalmopathy over 18 months defined stable hyperthyroidism.

Findings and limits, study-wide: At 70.59% sensitivity and 72.22% specificity, the model predicted progression of the ophthalmopathy.

Exclusion applied to patients with other autoimmune diseases, uncontrolled infections, pregnancy or lactation. With V trimmed by 4 bases and J by 5 bases, 4 bases remained unmatched. The length of the CDR3 is 14 residues. Germline assignment: CDR1 SGHVS and CDR2 FNYEAQ. Material for sequencing was peripheral blood or thyroid tissue (not recorded which). The sequence derives from an adult man with Graves' hyperthyroidism. V usage is TRBV7-6 and J usage is TRBJ2-5; 10 bases line up with TRBD1. DNA of the CDR3: TGTGCCAGCAGCTCCGGGACAGGGGTCGAGACCCAGTACTTC. Translation: CASSSGTGVETQYF.